This T cell receptor (beta chain) derives from a study of blood T cell repertoires in COVID-19. This CDR3 is 17 amino acids long. The germline gives CDR1 SGHKS, CDR2 YYEKEE (reference sequence). V was pared by 0 bases and J by 2 bases, with 12 bases between. Original methodology: By means of reference gene primer amplification, nucleated cell counts were estimated. Data came from immunoSEQ multiplex PCR; TCRdb stores just in-frame clones and leaves some out. Clone size and V and J calls were adopted from that table, with D and trimming inferred from the DNA. The data hold fewer than 250,000 clones, with around 81% observed a single time.

The specimen was peripheral blood. The source of this sequence is a woman aged 60 to 75 with active or convalescent COVID-19. The chain recombines TRBV5-5 with TRBJ2-6; D possibly corresponds to TRBD2 (5 bases). CDR3 in DNA: TGTGCCAGCAGCTTGGTCCCGGCCGGGGCTGGGGCCAACGTCCTGACTTTC. Translating gives CASSLVPAGAGANVLTF.